Following are 14 T cell receptor beta chains from one sample sequenced in a study of blood T cell repertoires in COVID-19. The method was immunoSEQ multiplex PCR; TCRdb's version includes in-frame clones alone and lacks a portion of them. This table holds roughly 81,000 clones, around 87% found once. The sample comprised peripheral blood. Receptors originate from a man aged 35 to 55 with acute or convalescent COVID-19.

CDR3 region: CASSQVGASPYEQYF. Written as DNA, the CDR3 is TGTGCCAGCAGCCAAGTAGGGGCCTCCCCCTACGAGCAGTACTTC. The V call is TRBV4-2, the J call TRBJ2-7, with D possibly being TRBD1 (5 bases). There are 15 residues in the CDR3. V was trimmed by 1 base and J by 2 bases, leaving 12 bases between them. CDR1 is LGHNA and CDR2 is YNFKEQ in the germline V gene.

This clone was seen just once. This chain joins TRBV7-8 and TRBJ1-3; no clear D gene. Germline V gene lookup returns CDR1 SGHVS and CDR2 FQNEAQ. With 6 bases removed from V and 1 base from J, the gap between germline ends came to 10 bases. CDR3 length: 14 residues. The DNA for the CDR3 is TGTGCCAGCAGAGAGGTCTTATCTGGAAACACCATATATTTT. Encoded protein: CASREVLSGNTIYF.

The DNA for the CDR3 is TGTGCCAGCAGTTTAGGCGGGGACGAGCAGTTCTTC. Residues: CASSLGGDEQFF. The chain is built from TRBV12-3 or TRBV12-4 and TRBJ2-1, with D perhaps matching TRBD2 (6 bases). The CDR3 length is 12 residues. Trimming took 1 base from V and 10 from J, leaving 8 bases between them.

The chain joins TRBV30 to TRBJ2-2; 9 positions match TRBD2. Germline-derived CDR1 and CDR2 are GTSNPN and SVGIG (reference sequence). This CDR3 comprises 16 residues. Trimming at V came to 4 bases and at J to 5 bases, leaving 11 bases not matched to a gene. CDR3 protein: CAWIPLRLAGTGELFF. The CDR3 DNA reads TGTGCCTGGATCCCCCTCCGGCTAGCGGGAACCGGGGAGCTGTTTTTT.

DNA for the CDR3: TGCGCCAGCAGCGGGGACAGGGTCTATGGCTACACCTTC. Residues: CASSGDRVYGYTF. This chain joins TRBV5-1 and TRBJ1-2; 9 bases agree with TRBD1. This CDR3 is 13 amino acids long. The V segment lost 4 bases and the J segment 4 bases; nucleotides outside the gene matches: 2. CDR1 and CDR2 (germline): SGHRS, YFSETQ.

J is TRBJ1-2 and V is TRBV19; D ambiguous. The CDR3 is 13 residues long. Germline CDR1 is LNHDA and CDR2 is SQIVND (reference sequence). The V end lost 7 bases, the J end lost 1 base, and 10 bases lay between the germline ends. The CDR3: CASTSQFNYGYTF. Written as DNA, the CDR3 is TGTGCCAGTACGTCACAGTTTAACTATGGCTACACCTTC.

The J gene is TRBJ2-5, the V gene TRBV5-1; tentatively, D is TRBD1 (6 bases). This CDR3 comprises 16 residues. Trimming stripped 3 bases from V and 4 bases from J, with 19 bases between. The germline gives CDR1 SGHRS, CDR2 YFSETQ. Here the CDR3 reads CASSSGGGDKRETQYF. CDR3 DNA: TGCGCCAGCAGCTCAGGAGGTGGGGACAAACGAGAGACCCAGTACTTC.

The chain has TRBV5-6 and TRBJ2-7; D may be TRBD1 (6 bases). CDR3 length equals 13 residues. Germline lookup yields CDR1 SGHDT and CDR2 YYEEEE. Trimming shortened V by 5 bases and J by 7 bases, and 16 bases separated the two germline ends. CDR3 protein: CASSRDKGGEQYF. The CDR3 DNA reads as TGTGCCAGCAGTAGGGACAAAGGAGGAGAGCAGTACTTC.

This chain connects TRBV27 to TRBJ1-5; D gene uncertain. The V end was cut by 1 base, the J end by 4 bases, with 5 bases between. Germline V gene sequence: CDR1 MNHEY, CDR2 SMNVEV (reference sequence). The CDR3 spans 13 residues. CDR3 sequence reads: CASSLYTNQPQHF. The CDR3 DNA reads as TGTGCCAGCAGTTTATACACAAATCAGCCCCAGCATTTT.

This chain uses TRBV7-2 with TRBJ2-6; D gene uncertain. The CDR3 runs 15 residues. Trimming left V 4 bases short and J 5 bases short, with 12 bases between. Germline CDR1 and CDR2: SGHTA and FQGNSA. The CDR3 DNA sequence: TGTGCCAGCAGCTCCAGGATAGTGAGGGCCAACGTCCTGACTTTC. Protein product: CASSSRIVRANVLTF.

The rearrangement links TRBV11-2 to TRBJ1-2; D is perhaps TRBD1 (5 bases). V was shortened by 0 bases and J by 3 bases, with 8 bases between the two germline ends. The germline gives CDR1 SGHAT, CDR2 FQNNGV. This CDR3 is built from 14 residues. The CDR3 DNA reads as TGTGCCAGCAGCTTAGATGCCAGGGACTATGGCTACACCTTC. Translation gives CASSLDARDYGYTF.

This chain links TRBV7-2 with TRBJ1-2; D gene ambiguous. This CDR3 region has 14 residues. The V gene lost 5 bases and the J gene lost 3 bases, with 13 bases spanning the gap. Germline CDR1 reads SGHTA; CDR2 reads FQGNSA. This CDR3 is CASSHTTRDYGYTF. The DNA of the CDR3 is TGTGCCAGCAGCCACACTACCCGGGACTATGGCTACACCTTC.

The V call is TRBV11-3, the J call TRBJ2-1; D is uncertain. Trimming stripped 1 base from V and 2 bases from J, with 18 bases between. The CDR3 covers 18 residues. Germline CDR1 is SGHNT and CDR2 is YENEEA. The CDR3 loop reads CASSLVSGFGDTYNEQFF. The CDR3 DNA follows: TGTGCCAGCAGCTTAGTATCTGGGTTTGGAGATACCTACAATGAGCAGTTCTTC. The complete variable domain, with remaining parts taken from reference TRBV11-3 and TRBJ2-1, reads EAGVVQSPRYKIIEKKQPVAFWCNPISGHNTLYWYLQNLGQGPELLIRYENEEAVDDSQLPKDRFSAERLKGVDSTLKIQPAELGDSAVYLCASSLVSGFGDTYNEQFFGPGTRLTVL.

The V call is TRBV11-2, the J call TRBJ2-2, with D perhaps TRBD2 (6 bases). Germline V CDR1 and CDR2: SGHAT, FQNNGV. Trimming shortened V by 3 bases and J by 0 bases, and 8 bases separated the two germline ends. The CDR3 runs 15 residues. The CDR3 protein is CASSFWGANTGELFF. The CDR3 DNA reads as TGTGCCAGCAGCTTTTGGGGGGCGAACACCGGGGAGCTGTTTTTT. Full variable domain (missing parts from reference TRBV11-2 and TRBJ2-2): EAGVAQSPRYKIIEKRQSVAFWCNPISGHATLYWYQQILGQGPKLLIQFQNNGVVDDSQLPKDRFSAERLKGVDSTLKIQPAKLEDSAVYLCASSFWGANTGELFFGEGSRLTVL.